The rows below give T cell receptor beta chains drawn from one sample of a study of brain T cells in children with intractable seizures. Sequencing used immunoSEQ multiplex PCR; TCRdb keeps in-frame clones, though not all of them. The table has hundreds of thousands of clones, about 93% seen once; the top ten hold 5% to 7%. Source: peripheral blood, taken around 5 months after surgery. Source of these receptors: a boy under two years old with tuberous sclerosis and intractable seizures. Each CDR3 is given with its conserved first and last residue. D genes are given only for firm matches. Clone size appears in some rows only: once, few, many, or a class for an expanded clone.

cdr3_nt cdr3_aa clone_size j_call v_call d_call
TGTGCCAGCAGTGTAAACAGGGGTATAGGAAATGAAAAACTGTTTTTT CASSVNRGIGNEKLFF . TRBJ1-4 TRBV6-4 TRBD1
TGTGCCAGCTTTCAGTCGGCACAGGGGGACACTGAAGCTTTCTTT CASFQSAQGDTEAFF . TRBJ1-1 TRBV19 TRBD1
TGTGCCAGCAGCTGGACTAGCGGGGGCTACGAGCAGTACTTC CASSWTSGGYEQYF . TRBJ2-7 TRBV27 TRBD2
TGTGCCAGCAGCTTAGCTGGGACAGCGAACACTGAAGCTTTCTTT CASSLAGTANTEAFF . TRBJ1-1 TRBV5-6 TRBD1
TGCGCCAGCAGCCAAGCTTCCGAGGAGACCCAGTACTTC CASSQASEETQYF . TRBJ2-5 TRBV4-1 .
TGTGCCAGCAGTTACTTCTCTAATATGAACACTGAAGCTTTCTTT CASSYFSNMNTEAFF . TRBJ1-1 TRBV6-5 .
TGTGCCAGCAGCCATTCATTCCGCCAGGGGGCCACTGGCTACACCTTC CASSHSFRQGATGYTF . TRBJ1-2 TRBV3-1/TRBV3-2 TRBD1
TGTGCCATCAGTGGTGGTAGTGGCGGGACTCCTACAGATACGCAGTATTTT CAISGGSGGTPTDTQYF . TRBJ2-3 TRBV10-3 .
TGTGCCAGCAGTAACATTCTAGCGGGAGGCGATGAGCAGTTCTTC CASSNILAGGDEQFF . TRBJ2-1 TRBV6-4 TRBD2
TGTGCCAGCAGCCTACTTACGGGACAGGGAAGCACTGAAGCTTTCTTT CASSLLTGQGSTEAFF . TRBJ1-1 TRBV2 TRBD1
TGTGCCTGGAGCGAGATGATCGGCAGAAGTAGGGCTGAAGCTTTCTTT CAWSEMIGRSRAEAFF . TRBJ1-1 TRBV30 .
TGCGCCAGCAGCTTGGACAGGGGGGACTATGGCTACACCTTC CASSLDRGDYGYTF . TRBJ1-2 TRBV5-1 TRBD1
TGTGCCAGCAGGACTACGCTGGGCCTCTACGAGCAGTACTTC CASRTTLGLYEQYF . TRBJ2-7 TRBV27 .
TGTGCCAGCAGGGGGGTGGGATTGGGAAACACCATATATTTT CASRGVGLGNTIYF once TRBJ1-3 TRBV6-5 .
TGTGCCAGCAGCCTCCGACAAGTGGAAAAACTGTTTTTT CASSLRQVEKLFF . TRBJ1-4 TRBV5-6 .
TGCGCCAGCAGCTTGGCCGGGCCGGAGACCCAGTACTTC CASSLAGPETQYF . TRBJ2-5 TRBV5-1 .
TGTGCCGCATTACGGACTAGCGGGGTCACAGATACGCAGTATTTT CAALRTSGVTDTQYF . TRBJ2-3 TRBV28 TRBD2
TGTGCCAGCAGCCAAGCGGGAGCAGATACGCAGTATTTT CASSQAGADTQYF few TRBJ2-3 TRBV3-1/TRBV3-2 .
TGTGCCAGCAGCTTACTTCAGGGGGGGATTGGAAACACCATATATTTT CASSLLQGGIGNTIYF . TRBJ1-3 TRBV7-9 TRBD1
. CASSWGQGSSDF once TRBJ2-5 TRBV6-5 .
TGTGCCTGGAGTGTAGGTGGCTCTGGGGCCAACGTCCTGACTTTC CAWSVGGSGANVLTF . TRBJ2-6 TRBV30 .
TGTGCCAGCAGCTTTTCAGAACCCGATACGCAGTATTTT CASSFSEPDTQYF . TRBJ2-3 TRBV7-2 .
TGTGCCACCAGTGATCCTGGAAATGAGCAGTTCTTC CATSDPGNEQFF . TRBJ2-1 TRBV24-1 .
TGCAGCGTTGATGGGGACAGGGGGTCCTACGAGCAGTACTTC CSVDGDRGSYEQYF . TRBJ2-7 TRBV29-1 TRBD1
TGTGCCAGCAGCCAGCCGGACAGGGGCTACGAGCAGTACTTC CASSQPDRGYEQYF . TRBJ2-7 TRBV3-1/TRBV3-2 TRBD1
TGTGCCATCGGAGACAGTTTGAACACTGAAGCTTTCTTT CAIGDSLNTEAFF . TRBJ1-1 TRBV2 .
TGCGCCAGCAGCCAAGAATGGGCGGCTGAAGCTTTCTTT CASSQEWAAEAFF . TRBJ1-1 TRBV4-1 .
TGTGCCAGCGGCCGGGACAGGGGTTCCCTCGAGCAGTACTTC CASGRDRGSLEQYF once TRBJ2-7 TRBV6-5 TRBD1
TGTGCCAGCAGCTTTGGGCGCGGGACCACAGCCTACGAGCAGTACTTC CASSFGRGTTAYEQYF . TRBJ2-7 TRBV5-4 .
TGTGCCAGAAGCTTGGAGCGTTGGGCAGTCCCCTACGAGCAGTACTTC CARSLERWAVPYEQYF . TRBJ2-7 TRBV5-3 .
TGTGCCAGTAGTATCCAGGGCTTGGACTCCTACGAGCAGTACTTC CASSIQGLDSYEQYF . TRBJ2-7 TRBV19 .
TGTGCTAGCAGCTTAGGGGGGGCACCTGCCCAAGAGACCCAGTACTTC CASSLGGAPAQETQYF . TRBJ2-5 TRBV7-7 .
TGTGCCAGCAGTTCGCTAGCGGGAGGACAAGAGACCCAGTACTTC CASSSLAGGQETQYF . TRBJ2-5 TRBV6-1 TRBD2
TGTGCCAGCAGCGGGAGGGAGATATACACCGGGGAGCTGTTTTTT CASSGREIYTGELFF . TRBJ2-2 TRBV27 TRBD2
TGCGCCAGCAGCCCGGGGATCTCCTACAATGAGCAGTTCTTC CASSPGISYNEQFF few TRBJ2-1 TRBV5-1 .
TGTGCCAGCAGCTTAGTTGGTCCGCAGGGGGTGAATGAGCAGTTCTTC CASSLVGPQGVNEQFF once TRBJ2-1 TRBV7-9 TRBD1
TGTGCCAGCAGTGAAAGGGCCGTGAACACTGAAGCTTTCTTT CASSERAVNTEAFF once TRBJ1-1 TRBV2 .
TGTGCCAGCAGTCCCCGGTATTCCTCCAGCTCCTACGAGCAGTACTTC CASSPRYSSSSYEQYF . TRBJ2-7 TRBV7-8 .